The rows below give T cell receptor beta chains drawn from one sample of a study of metastatic and nonmetastatic thyroid tumors. TCRdb used MiXCR to call clones anew from the PCR reads. The sample holds some 83,000 clones, about 12% seen once. Material: tumor tissue. The receptors were gathered from a female donor with papillary thyroid cancer or a benign thyroid nodule (not recorded which). Some clones in this sample may be carry-over from other donors' samples. Both conserved end residues are part of each CDR3. A D gene is named only where the DNA matches it firmly. Expanded clones are given a class, and other clones once, few, many or no size at all.

cdr3_nt	cdr3_aa	cdr3_length	clone_size	d_call	v_call	j_call
TGCGCCAGCAGCTTGGTAGCAGATTCACCCCTCCACTTT	CASSLVADSPLHF	13	many	.	TRBV5-1	TRBJ1-6
TGTGCCAGCAGTCCACAGGGGGGCGCGGGGTACGAGCAGTACTTC	CASSPQGGAGYEQYF	15	many	TRBD1	TRBV27	TRBJ2-7
TGTGCCAGCAGCTTAGACGGCGCGCCCGGGGAGCTGTTTTTT	CASSLDGAPGELFF	14	many	.	TRBV7-8	TRBJ2-2
TGCAGCGTTGCCGGGACAGCCAACTATGGCTACACCTTC	CSVAGTANYGYTF	13	many	TRBD1	TRBV29-1	TRBJ1-2
TGTGCCAGCAGCTTGGTGGCAGATATGCGTTCGGGCGGTGAGCAGTTCTTC	CASSLVADMRSGGEQFF	17	many	.	TRBV5-4	TRBJ2-1
TGTGCCAGCGGACAGGTCGATGAGCATTTCTTC	CASGQVDEHFF	11	.	TRBD1	TRBV7-9	TRBJ2-1
TGTGCCAGCAGCCCGCTCGGTTCAATCTACGAGCAGTACTTC	CASSPLGSIYEQYF	14	.	.	TRBV11-3	TRBJ2-7
TGTGCCAGCAGTTTAGGGGCCACAGGTGGTGCTTCACCCCTCCACTTT	CASSLGATGGASPLHF	16	many	.	TRBV12-3/TRBV12-4	TRBJ1-6
TGTGCCAGCACCCGGACAGGGGGAAGGAGGGCTGAAGCTTTCTTT	CASTRTGGRRAEAFF	15	many	TRBD1	TRBV6-1	TRBJ1-1
TGTGCCAGCTCACCGTTCCTAGTGTCAGGAGACACAGATACGCAGTATTTT	CASSPFLVSGDTDTQYF	17	.	.	TRBV18	TRBJ2-3
TGTGCCACCAGCAGAGATCTGGCCCACAATGAGCAGTTCTTC	CATSRDLAHNEQFF	14	few	.	TRBV15	TRBJ2-1
TGTGCTAGTGGTTTGTACCGGGGACTAGCGGGAGTGTCGGGCACAGATACGCAGTATTTT	CASGLYRGLAGVSGTDTQYF	20	many	TRBD2	TRBV12-5	TRBJ2-3
TGTGCCAGCAGCCCTGTGGGGGGGACAGCAGCCAATGAGCAGTTCTTC	CASSPVGGTAANEQFF	16	many	.	TRBV11-2	TRBJ2-1
TGTGCCAGCTCCCCCTCAGGGGCCGGGGATACGCAGTATTTT	CASSPSGAGDTQYF	14	few	.	TRBV18	TRBJ2-3
TGTGCCAGCAGCTTAGCCCTAGCGGGAGTGCATGAGCAGTTCTTC	CASSLALAGVHEQFF	15	once	TRBD2	TRBV7-2	TRBJ2-1
TGTGCCAGCAGTTCTCCGGGACAGGCCTACGAGCAGTACTTC	CASSSPGQAYEQYF	14	many	TRBD1	TRBV28	TRBJ2-7
TGTGCCACCGAGGGACAGGGTGTCGGGGAGCAGTACTTC	CATEGQGVGEQYF	13	many	TRBD1	TRBV6-1	TRBJ2-7
TGTGCCACCGTTCTTGGGACAGACCTACCAGATACGCAGTATTTT	CATVLGTDLPDTQYF	15	many	TRBD1	TRBV6-1	TRBJ2-3
TGCAGTGCAACCTTCAAAGGGAACATCCAGCCCCAGCATTTT	CSATFKGNIQPQHF	14	many	.	TRBV20-1	TRBJ1-5
TGTGCCAGCAGTGGACTACAGGAAGGTGAAAAACTGTTTTTT	CASSGLQEGEKLFF	14	.	.	TRBV6-4	TRBJ1-4
TGTGCTATCAGCTTAGGGGTTAACACCTGGGAGCTGTTTTTT	CAISLGVNTWELFF	14	.	.	TRBV7-7	TRBJ2-2
TGTGCCAGCAGCTTAGGAGTGACAGGGAATTTCATTCAGCCCCAGCATTTT	CASSLGVTGNFIQPQHF	17	.	TRBD1	TRBV11-1	TRBJ1-5
TGCAGTGCTAGAGAAGGGGGGCCCACGCGGGGAAACACCATATATTTT	CSAREGGPTRGNTIYF	16	many	.	TRBV20-1	TRBJ1-3
TGTGCCAGCAGTGTTAGACAAGGTGAGTCTGAAGCTTTCTTT	CASSVRQGESEAFF	14	many	.	TRBV6-1	TRBJ1-1
TGTGCCAGCAGCTTACACTCCTACGAGCAGTACTTC	CASSLHSYEQYF	12	medium-sized	.	TRBV11-2	TRBJ2-7
TGTGCCAGCAGCTTGGACAGGGCCGCAGATACGCAGTATTTT	CASSLDRAADTQYF	14	many	TRBD1	TRBV7-3	TRBJ2-3
TGTGCCAGCAACCGGAGGGCCGCGGGGAATGAGCAGTTCTTC	CASNRRAAGNEQFF	14	many	.	TRBV2	TRBJ2-1
TGTGCCAGTAGTATCGCAGGGCGGGATTCACCCCTCCACTTT	CASSIAGRDSPLHF	14	many	.	TRBV19	TRBJ1-6
TGTGCCAGCAGCTTAGGGCCCAGCGGCAGCTCCTACGAGCAGTGCTTC	CASSLGPSGSSYEQCF	16	few	.	TRBV7-6	TRBJ2-7
TGTGCCAGCAGGCGGACAGGGTTCACCGGGGAGCTGTTTTTT	CASRRTGFTGELFF	14	many	TRBD1	TRBV14	TRBJ2-2
TGTGCCAGCAGCTTGTTAGGCGGTGCCTACGAGCAGTACTTC	CASSLLGGAYEQYF	14	many	.	TRBV5-4	TRBJ2-7
TGCAGTGCCTCCGACCTGGCGGGGGAGACCCAGTACTTC	CSASDLAGETQYF	13	many	.	TRBV20-1	TRBJ2-5
TGCGCCAGCAGCTCTCCCGGGACCATCAACTTC	CASSSPGTINF	11	many	.	TRBV5-1	TRBJ2-7